This TCR beta chain is from a study of cytomegalovirus exposure and HLA in healthy donors. The study, taken as a whole, reports: It was reported that TCR beta sequences correctly inferred the HLA-A and HLA-B alleles for most subjects. Some TCR beta chains (approximately 180 of them) were listed as cytomegalovirus-associated. Many donors shared some public TCRs, even though most TCR sequences were rare.

The PCR used 60 Vbeta and 13 Jbeta primers. Profiling relied on immunoSEQ multiplex PCR, and the TCRdb table lists in-frame clones only, not all of them. The sample carries 200,000 to 250,000 clones, 78% recorded once. V gave up 5 bases and J gave up 5 bases, with 12 bases separating them. Germline V CDR1 and CDR2: SGHNT, YENEEA. This CDR3 is built from 13 residues. A word on this clone: The antigen is not known.

V and J are TRBV11-3 and TRBJ2-5; D is unclear. The sample taken for sequencing was PBMCs. This sequence was found in a male donor in good health and CMV-seronegative. CDR3 in amino acids: CASSPHDGETQYF. Here the CDR3 DNA reads TGTGCCAGCAGCCCGCACGACGGGGAGACCCAGTACTTC.